The 28 T cell receptor beta chains reported below all come from one sample, sequenced in a study of CD8 T cells in Susac syndrome. The authors reverse transcribed roughly 0.5 to 1 ug RNA with random hexamers. TCRdb reanalysed the immunoSEQ multiplex PCR reads using MiXCR and keeps one entry per CDR3 protein. The sample holds about 130,000 distinct CDR3 sequences, roughly 94% seen once. Sequences were obtained from CD4+ T cells from PBMCs. The receptor source for this set is a human donor with multiple sclerosis.

The sample holds one count of this clonotype. This sequence joins TRBV3-1 and TRBJ2-2; maybe TRBD1 (6 bases). Trimming cost V 3 bases and J 5 bases, with 10 bases left between them. In germline, CDR1 is LGHDT, CDR2 YNNKEL (reference sequence). This CDR3 contains 14 residues. As DNA, the CDR3 is TGTGCCAGCAGCCAGCCAGGGGCAACCGGGGAGCTGTTTTTT. It yields the protein CASSQPGATGELFF.

The chain combines TRBV6-5 with TRBJ1-2; D is unclear. CDR3 length: 15 residues. Trimming shortened V by 0 bases and J by 0 bases, and 8 bases separated the two germline ends. Germline V gives CDR1 MNHEY, CDR2 SVGAGI. The CDR3 DNA is TGTGCCAGCAGTTACTCGAGGGATCCTAACTATGGCTACACCTTC. This codes for CASSYSRDPNYGYTF.

The chain uses TRBV30 and TRBJ1-4; maybe TRBD1 (5 bases). CDR3 length: 15 amino acids. V was cut by 0 bases and J by 5 bases, with 13 bases left in between. Germline V gene data show CDR1 as GTSNPN and CDR2 as SVGIG (reference sequence). The CDR3 reads CAWSVRGAGNEKLFF. As DNA, the CDR3 is TGTGCCTGGAGTGTGCGAGGGGCAGGGAATGAAAAACTGTTTTTT.

The V and J genes are TRBV11-1 and TRBJ2-6; the D is unclear. This CDR3 contains 15 residues. V was shortened by 1 base and J by 0 bases, with 4 bases between the two germline ends. Germline values: CDR1 SGHAT, CDR2 FQDESV (reference sequence). CDR3 protein: CASSLDFSGANVLTF. The CDR3, as DNA: TGTGCCAGCAGCTTAGACTTCTCTGGGGCCAACGTCCTGACTTTC.

The chain recombines TRBV29-1 with TRBJ1-5; D is possibly TRBD1 (5 bases). CDR3 length equals 14 residues. Trimming took 4 bases from V and 7 from J, leaving 17 bases between them. CDR1 SQVTM and CDR2 ANQGSEA come from the germline V gene. CDR3 sequence reads: CSVVVAGQEQPQHF. For the CDR3, the DNA is TGCAGCGTTGTGGTGGCAGGGCAGGAGCAGCCCCAGCATTTT.

The chain uses TRBV6-5 and TRBJ1-1; D is uncertain. Germline values: CDR1 MNHEY, CDR2 SVGAGI. The CDR3 is made up of 15 amino acids. V shed 0 bases and J shed 1 base, with 9 bases lying between them. The chain's CDR3 is CASSYSNPTNTEAFF. CDR3 nucleotide sequence: TGTGCCAGCAGTTACTCGAATCCAACGAACACTGAAGCTTTCTTT.

The rearrangement uses TRBV6-6 and TRBJ2-7; 7 nucleotides line up with TRBD1. V shed 10 bases, J shed 0 bases, and the junction held 6 bases outside the gene matches. The CDR3 has 13 residues. Germline-derived CDR1 and CDR2 are MNHNY and SVGAGI (reference sequence). CDR3 protein: CATDAGGSYEQYF. CDR3 sequence (DNA): TGTGCCACCGACGCAGGGGGCTCCTACGAGCAGTACTTC.

The chain employs TRBV27 and TRBJ2-7; 8 nucleotides line up with TRBD1. The CDR3 covers 15 residues. Germline V gives CDR1 MNHEY, CDR2 SMNVEV (reference sequence). V trimming: 4 bases; J trimming: 2 bases; junction bases outside the gene matches: 7. In DNA, the CDR3 is TGTGCCAGCAGTTACCCGGACAGGGCGACCTACGAGCAGTACTTC. It specifies CASSYPDRATYEQYF.

The chain recombines TRBV20-1 with TRBJ1-6, with 7 bases matching TRBD1. V was clipped by 6 bases and J by 7 bases; unmatched bases: 15. Germline assignment: CDR1 DFQATT and CDR2 SNEGSKA (reference sequence). The CDR3 loop spans 16 amino acids. CDR3 sequence reads: CSAAGGPAGSNSPLHF. The DNA for the CDR3 is TGCAGTGCGGCAGGGGGACCGGCCGGGTCCAATTCACCCCTCCACTTT.

The chain carries TRBV29-1 and TRBJ1-2; no clear D gene. V was trimmed by 4 bases and J by 6 bases, leaving 9 bases between them. The CDR3 is 11 amino acids. CDR1 and CDR2 (germline): SQVTM, ANQGSEA. The CDR3 reads CSVGAGHGYTF. The CDR3 DNA sequence: TGCAGCGTTGGTGCGGGCCATGGCTACACCTTC.

The V call is TRBV19, the J call TRBJ2-5; 12 nucleotides match TRBD1. V lost 5 bases to trimming and J lost 6 bases; unmatched junction nucleotides: 7. The CDR3 covers 15 residues. CDR1 is LNHDA and CDR2 is SQIVND in the germline V gene (reference sequence). The CDR3 nucleotides are TGTGCCAGTAGTCAATCCGGGACAGGGGGCCAGACCCAGTACTTC. This codes for CASSQSGTGGQTQYF.

This rearrangement joins TRBV29-1 to TRBJ1-2; 8 nucleotides agree with TRBD1. The CDR3 runs 13 residues. CDR1 SQVTM and CDR2 ANQGSEA come from the germline V gene. The trim removed 7 bases at V and 4 bases at J, leaving 8 bases unmatched. Here the CDR3 reads CSAKTGAGYGYTF. In DNA, the CDR3 is TGCAGCGCCAAGACAGGGGCTGGCTATGGCTACACCTTC. The full variable domain, rest sourced from reference TRBV29-1 and TRBJ1-2, is SAVISQKPSRDICQRGTSLTIQCQVDSQVTMMFWYRQQPGQSLTLIATANQGSEATYESGFVIDKFPISRPNLTFSTLTVSNMSPEDSSIYLCSAKTGAGYGYTFGSGTRLTVV.

This clonotype was recorded once. As DNA, the CDR3 is TGCAGTGCATGGACTAGCGGGGGCACAGATACGCAGTATTTT. This translates into CSAWTSGGTDTQYF. J is TRBJ2-3 and V is TRBV20-1, with 12 bases identical to TRBD2. Germline V lookup: CDR1 DFQATT, CDR2 SNEGSKA (reference sequence). The length of the CDR3 is 14 residues. The junction had 2 bases not matched to a gene; V was cut back by 6 bases and J by 1 base.

This clonotype was observed a handful of times. The chain joins TRBV7-2 to TRBJ1-5; D is unresolved. Germline V CDR1 and CDR2: SGHTA, FQGNSA. This CDR3 contains 13 residues. V was shortened by 1 base and J by 6 bases, with 7 bases between the two germline ends. CDR3 region: CASSLDFLQPQHF. DNA for the CDR3: TGTGCCAGCAGCTTAGATTTCCTTCAGCCCCAGCATTTT.

This rearrangement joins TRBV5-4 to TRBJ1-1; possible D gene TRBD1, 6 bases. Germline CDR1 is SGHNT and CDR2 is YYREEE (reference sequence). CDR3 length: 13 residues. The ends were cut back, 4 bases at V and 4 bases at J, with 11 bases in the middle. CDR3 in amino acids: CASSQQGGTEAFF. The CDR3 nucleotides are TGTGCCAGCAGCCAACAGGGCGGCACTGAAGCTTTCTTT.

The chain carries TRBV10-3 and TRBJ2-1; a possible D gene is TRBD1 (6 bases). V shed 7 bases and J shed 1 base, with 11 bases lying between them. CDR1 is ENHRY and CDR2 is SYGVKD in the germline V gene. The CDR3 loop spans 14 amino acids. CDR3 loop: CAITPTGSYNEQFF. CDR3 DNA: TGTGCCATCACTCCGACAGGTTCCTACAATGAGCAGTTCTTC.

The CDR3, as DNA: TGTGCCAGCAGTAGGGACAGGGGCAACTACGAGCAGTACTTC. Protein product: CASSRDRGNYEQYF. The chain couples TRBV6-5 to TRBJ2-7, with 10 bases lining up with TRBD1. Per germline, CDR1 MNHEY and CDR2 SVGAGI. The trim removed 5 bases at V and 3 bases at J, leaving 4 bases unmatched. The CDR3 is made up of 14 amino acids.

This chain uses TRBV2 with TRBJ2-5; D may be TRBD1 or TRBD2 (5 bases each). V dropped 6 bases and J dropped 3 bases, with 11 bases sitting between them. The CDR3 is 13 residues long. Per the germline V gene, CDR1 is SNHLY and CDR2 is FYNNEI. As DNA, the CDR3 is TGTGCCAGCAGAGCCGGGACGGAAGAGACCCAGTACTTC. Protein product: CASRAGTEETQYF.

The gene calls are TRBV2 and TRBJ2-3; 9 bases map to TRBD2. This CDR3 region has 13 residues. Germline V gene sequence: CDR1 SNHLY, CDR2 FYNNEI. V dropped 11 bases and J dropped 2; count of bases not matched to a gene: 5. CDR3: CASRGGLTDTQYF. In nucleotides, the CDR3 is TGTGCCTCGCGGGGGGGCCTCACAGATACGCAGTATTTT.

V gene TRBV29-1 combines with J gene TRBJ2-5, with D possibly matching TRBD2 (6 bases). CDR3 length: 13 amino acids. V was trimmed by 1 base and J by 2 bases, leaving 8 bases between them. Germline V CDR1 and CDR2: SQVTM, ANQGSEA. CDR3 region: CSVEVDYQETQYF. Written as DNA, the CDR3 is TGCAGCGTTGAAGTGGACTATCAAGAGACCCAGTACTTC. Full variable domain (rest looked up from reference TRBV29-1 and TRBJ2-5): SAVISQKPSRDICQRGTSLTIQCQVDSQVTMMFWYRQQPGQSLTLIATANQGSEATYESGFVIDKFPISRPNLTFSTLTVSNMSPEDSSIYLCSVEVDYQETQYFGPGTRLLVL.

The gene calls are TRBV29-1 and TRBJ1-2; possibly TRBD1 for D (6 bases). Germline V gene data show CDR1 as SQVTM and CDR2 as ANQGSEA. V lost 8 bases and J lost 8, with 24 bases in between. The CDR3 is 14 residues long. The CDR3 region has the DNA TGCAGCACGGTTGGGCACAGGGTAGGAGTCGGCTACACCTTC. Translating gives CSTVGHRVGVGYTF.

The CDR3 is CASSWINQGYGYTF. The CDR3 coding sequence is TGTGCCAGCAGCTGGATAAACCAGGGCTATGGCTACACCTTC. The V and J genes are TRBV5-6 and TRBJ1-2, with D possibly TRBD1 on 5 matching bases. V was shortened by 3 bases and J by 4 bases, with 13 bases between the two germline ends. The CDR3 has 14 residues. Germline CDR1 reads SGHDT; CDR2 reads YYEEEE.

This chain uses TRBV19 with TRBJ2-1; possible D gene TRBD1, 6 bases. V lost 3 bases and J 5 bases, leaving 8 bases between the germline ends. This CDR3 is built from 13 residues. The germline V gene encodes CDR1 LNHDA and CDR2 SQIVND (reference sequence). The CDR3 DNA reads TGTGCCAGTAGTATGAACAGGGACAATGAGCAGTTCTTC. Encoded protein: CASSMNRDNEQFF.

V and J are TRBV7-3 and TRBJ2-7; tentatively, D is TRBD2 (6 bases). The CDR3 is 13 amino acids. Germline assignment: CDR1 SGHTA and CDR2 FQGTGA. Trimming cost V 5 bases and J 3 bases, with 11 bases left between them. CDR3 coding DNA: TGTGCCAGCAGCCGGGAGCCACTCTACGAGCAGTACTTC. This translates into CASSREPLYEQYF.

This clonotype was seen just once. This chain uses TRBV4-2 with TRBJ2-1, with 11 bases fitting TRBD2. This CDR3 has 16 amino acids. Unmatched junction bases numbered 7, after V lost 5 bases and J lost 4 bases. CDR1 LGHNA and CDR2 YNFKEQ come from the germline V gene. CDR3 protein: CASSVPGTSGYNEQFF. The DNA for the CDR3 is TGTGCCAGCAGCGTGCCCGGGACTAGCGGTTACAATGAGCAGTTCTTC.

The chain couples TRBV5-6 to TRBJ2-2, with D unresolved. Deletions cut 0 bases from V and 1 base from J, with 7 bases between. CDR1 and CDR2 from the germline V gene are SGHDT and YYEEEE. The CDR3 covers 15 residues. The CDR3 sequence: CASSLEHENTGELFF. The CDR3 nucleotides read TGTGCCAGCAGCTTGGAACACGAGAACACCGGGGAGCTGTTTTTT.

This chain links TRBV6-1 with TRBJ2-5, with 8 bases matching TRBD2. The V gene's germline CDR1 is MNHNS and CDR2 SASEGT. The J segment lost 3 bases and the V segment lost 0 bases, leaving 6 bases of the junction unmatched. This CDR3 is 16 amino acids long. The CDR3: CASSEAHLLAEETQYF. The CDR3 DNA sequence: TGTGCCAGCAGTGAAGCGCATTTACTAGCGGAAGAGACCCAGTACTTC.

The chain combines TRBV18 with TRBJ2-7, with 8 bases fitting TRBD1. In germline, CDR1 is KGHSH, CDR2 LQKENI. V lost 6 bases to trimming and J lost 5 bases; unmatched junction nucleotides: 3. This CDR3 region has 12 residues. The DNA for the CDR3 is TGTGCCAGCTCTCCGGACAGGGACGAGCAGTACTTC. Translation gives CASSPDRDEQYF.